Listed below are T cell receptor beta chains from one sample, sequenced in a study of control samples from healthy donors and cancer patients. Method: immunoSEQ multiplex PCR; TCRdb's copy keeps in-frame clones and lacks some. This sample carries roughly 120,000 clones, roughly 90% of them seen once, and the ten largest clones take around 7.6%. The sequenced sample consisted of blood. These receptors all come from a young woman in good health. Both conserved end residues are part of each CDR3. Fields, in order: CDR3 DNA, CDR3 protein, clone size, V gene, J gene, D gene. D genes are given only for firm matches. Size is stated for part of the rows, as once, few or many counts, or as a class when the clone is expanded.

DNA: TGTGCCAGCAGCGAGGGACTAGCGGTCACAGATACGCAGTATTTT
CDR3: CASSEGLAVTDTQYF
size: -
V: TRBV9
J: TRBJ2-3
D: TRBD2

DNA: TGCAGCGTTGTCTCCGGGGAGGGAAATACCTACGAGCAGTACTTC
CDR3: CSVVSGEGNTYEQYF
size: once
V: TRBV29-1
J: TRBJ2-7
D: TRBD2

DNA: TGTGCCAGCAGTCAAAGTTCTATTGAATCCTACGAGCAGTACTTC
CDR3: CASSQSSIESYEQYF
size: -
V: TRBV28
J: TRBJ2-7
D: -

DNA: TGTGCCACCAGCAGAGAACTTGTTCGCGGGAGGTCCTCCTACGAGCAGTACTTC
CDR3: CATSRELVRGRSSYEQYF
size: -
V: TRBV15
J: TRBJ2-7
D: TRBD2

DNA: TGTGCCAGTAGCCAGTATCCTAACGTCCTGACTTTC
CDR3: CASSQYPNVLTF
size: -
V: TRBV3-1/TRBV3-2
J: TRBJ2-6
D: -

DNA: TGTGCCAGCAGTTTGGGGACAGGGGGTTGGAATGAGCAGTTCTTC
CDR3: CASSLGTGGWNEQFF
size: -
V: TRBV28
J: TRBJ2-1
D: TRBD1

DNA: TGTGCCAGCAGGAGGACAGGGGCCTACAATGAGCAGTTCTTC
CDR3: CASRRTGAYNEQFF
size: -
V: TRBV25-1
J: TRBJ2-1
D: TRBD1

DNA: TGTGCCAGCAGCCCCGCCACAGATACGCAGTATTTT
CDR3: CASSPATDTQYF
size: once
V: TRBV7-8
J: TRBJ2-3
D: -

DNA: TGTGCCAGCAGTTTGGGGGTAGCGGGAGAAAAGACCCAGTACTTC
CDR3: CASSLGVAGEKTQYF
size: -
V: TRBV28
J: TRBJ2-5
D: TRBD2

DNA: TGTGCCAGCACTAAAGGATGGAATCGGGGTGAAAAACTGTTTTTT
CDR3: CASTKGWNRGEKLFF
size: once
V: TRBV28
J: TRBJ1-4
D: -

DNA: TGTGCCATCAGTGAGTCCCCTAGCGGGGGGGCAAATGAGCAGTTCTTC
CDR3: CAISESPSGGANEQFF
size: -
V: TRBV10-3
J: TRBJ2-1
D: TRBD2

DNA: TGCAGTGCGCACTCCTACGAGCAGTACTTC
CDR3: CSAHSYEQYF
size: -
V: TRBV20-1
J: TRBJ2-7
D: -

DNA: TGTGCCAGCTCACCAGACAGGGGCCGGCTTTTGGGAACAGATACGCAGTATTTT
CDR3: CASSPDRGRLLGTDTQYF
size: once
V: TRBV18
J: TRBJ2-3
D: TRBD1

DNA: TGTGCCAGCAGTTTCGGACTCTACTACGAGCAGTACTTC
CDR3: CASSFGLYYEQYF
size: -
V: TRBV27
J: TRBJ2-7
D: -

DNA: TGTGCCAGCACGCCTCAGACAGGGGTTTACACCGGGGAGCTGTTTTTT
CDR3: CASTPQTGVYTGELFF
size: -
V: TRBV28
J: TRBJ2-2
D: TRBD1

DNA: TGTGCCAGCTTTTCAACAGCCCTCTATGGCTACACCTTC
CDR3: CASFSTALYGYTF
size: -
V: TRBV2
J: TRBJ1-2
D: -

DNA: TGTGCCACCAGTGTCCTGAGAGGCGGGGGTGACGAGACCCAGTACTTC
CDR3: CATSVLRGGGDETQYF
size: -
V: TRBV24-1
J: TRBJ2-5
D: TRBD2

DNA: TGTGCCACCAGCAGAGACAGGTGGAAAGAGACCCAGTACTTC
CDR3: CATSRDRWKETQYF
size: -
V: TRBV15
J: TRBJ2-5
D: -

DNA: TGTGCCAGCAGCCAAGAACGGTCGGTGAGGGAAGGGGCGGCGGTTTGGCAGCCCCAGCATTTT
CDR3: CASSQERSVREGAAVWQPQHF
size: -
V: TRBV14
J: TRBJ1-5
D: -

DNA: TGTGCCGGCAGCGCACGGGGCGCGGGTAATTCACCCCTCCACTTT
CDR3: CAGSARGAGNSPLHF
size: -
V: TRBV5-4
J: TRBJ1-6
D: -

DNA: TGCGCCAGCAGCCAAGATCTGGAAAGCAGGGAGACCCAGTACTTC
CDR3: CASSQDLESRETQYF
size: -
V: TRBV4-3
J: TRBJ2-5
D: -

DNA: TGTGCCAGTAGTATGGTTCTCGGGGAGCTGTTTTTT
CDR3: CASSMVLGELFF
size: -
V: TRBV19
J: TRBJ2-2
D: -

DNA: TGTGCCAGCAGTCCGGGCCGGTTCGCCGAGGAGCTGTTTTTT
CDR3: CASSPGRFAEELFF
size: few
V: TRBV5-4
J: TRBJ2-2
D: -

DNA: TGCGCCAGCAGCCAAGATTTGGGCACGACCGGAGAAAAACTGTTTTTT
CDR3: CASSQDLGTTGEKLFF
size: -
V: TRBV4-3
J: TRBJ1-4
D: -

DNA: TGCGCCAGCAGCCCCGACACGAACTATGGCTACACCTTC
CDR3: CASSPDTNYGYTF
size: -
V: TRBV4-3
J: TRBJ1-2
D: -

DNA: TGTGCCAGCAGCTTAGGGCCTCAGACAGGACCCAGCCCCTACGAGCAGTACTTC
CDR3: CASSLGPQTGPSPYEQYF
size: -
V: TRBV7-8
J: TRBJ2-7
D: -

DNA: TGCGCCAGCAGCTTGTTTGGTCCCTGGGGGAACGCTGAAGCTTTCTTT
CDR3: CASSLFGPWGNAEAFF
size: -
V: TRBV5-1
J: TRBJ1-1
D: -

DNA: TGTGCCAGCAGCGTAGCAGGCTCGGTCAGGGGGGTAGAGACCCAGTACTTC
CDR3: CASSVAGSVRGVETQYF
size: -
V: TRBV9
J: TRBJ2-5
D: -

DNA: TGTGCCTGGGAAGCGGGTTCCACAGATACGCAGTATTTT
CDR3: CAWEAGSTDTQYF
size: -
V: TRBV30
J: TRBJ2-3
D: -

DNA: TGCGCCAGCAGCCAAGAAGTCTCGGGAGCGCCCTACAATGAGCAGTTCTTC
CDR3: CASSQEVSGAPYNEQFF
size: -
V: TRBV4-3
J: TRBJ2-1
D: -

DNA: TGTGCCAGCAGCTTCTGCTCGGGACAGGGAGCCCTATGGCACACCTTC
CDR3: CASSFCSGQGALWHTF
size: -
V: TRBV7-6
J: TRBJ1-2
D: TRBD1

DNA: TGTGCCAGCACCACCCCGAGTAGCAATCAGCCCCAGCATTTT
CDR3: CASTTPSSNQPQHF
size: -
V: TRBV28
J: TRBJ1-5
D: -

DNA: TGCGCCAGCGCTACCGGACTAGCGGTAACCTACGAGCAGTACTTC
CDR3: CASATGLAVTYEQYF
size: -
V: TRBV5-1
J: TRBJ2-7
D: TRBD2

DNA: TGTGCCAGCAGCGTAGTTAGCGGGAGCTACAATGAGCAGTTCTTC
CDR3: CASSVVSGSYNEQFF
size: -
V: TRBV9
J: TRBJ2-1
D: TRBD2

DNA: TGTGCCACCAGCAGAGTTGGAGCGGCAGGGGTTCTTGGTAGGAATGAGCAGTTCTTC
CDR3: CATSRVGAAGVLGRNEQFF
size: -
V: TRBV15
J: TRBJ2-1
D: -

DNA: TGTGCCACCAGTGATTTGCAGGGGATGGGCACAGATACGCAGTATTTT
CDR3: CATSDLQGMGTDTQYF
size: -
V: TRBV24-1
J: TRBJ2-3
D: -

DNA: TGTGCCAGCAGCCGGGGACTGACCTACGAGCAGTACTTC
CDR3: CASSRGLTYEQYF
size: -
V: TRBV7-7
J: TRBJ2-7
D: -

DNA: TGCGCCAGCAGCTGGACAGGCGAGCCTGGAAACACCATATATTTT
CDR3: CASSWTGEPGNTIYF
size: -
V: TRBV5-1
J: TRBJ1-3
D: TRBD1

DNA: TGTGCCAGCAGCTTCAGGGGACCAACCTACGAGCAGTACTTC
CDR3: CASSFRGPTYEQYF
size: -
V: TRBV12-1
J: TRBJ2-7
D: -

DNA: TGTGCCAGCAGCTCCCTCCTAGCGGAGGCCATGGAGCAGTTCTTC
CDR3: CASSSLLAEAMEQFF
size: -
V: TRBV28
J: TRBJ2-1
D: TRBD2

DNA: TGTGCCAGCTCAGGGTCCCCAGCAGGAGGCAGGAACACCGGGGAGCTGTTTTTT
CDR3: CASSGSPAGGRNTGELFF
size: -
V: TRBV18
J: TRBJ2-2
D: -

DNA: TGTGCCAGCAGCTTAGGTGCTACAGGCTGGGGCTACACCTTC
CDR3: CASSLGATGWGYTF
size: -
V: TRBV13
J: TRBJ1-2
D: -

DNA: TGCGCCAGCAGCTTGGAGACAGGGAGAATTGAGACCCAGTACTTC
CDR3: CASSLETGRIETQYF
size: -
V: TRBV5-1
J: TRBJ2-5
D: TRBD1

DNA: TGTGCCAGCAGTCGGAGCGGGACTAGCATTTTCAATGAGCAGTTCTTC
CDR3: CASSRSGTSIFNEQFF
size: once
V: TRBV28
J: TRBJ2-1
D: TRBD2

DNA: TGTGCCACCAGTGACTCAGCGGGGGAGGGGACCGGGGAGCTGTTTTTT
CDR3: CATSDSAGEGTGELFF
size: -
V: TRBV24-1
J: TRBJ2-2
D: TRBD2

DNA: TGTGCCACCAGCCGACAGGGGGCTAAAACAGATACGCAGTATTTT
CDR3: CATSRQGAKTDTQYF
size: -
V: TRBV24-1
J: TRBJ2-3
D: TRBD1